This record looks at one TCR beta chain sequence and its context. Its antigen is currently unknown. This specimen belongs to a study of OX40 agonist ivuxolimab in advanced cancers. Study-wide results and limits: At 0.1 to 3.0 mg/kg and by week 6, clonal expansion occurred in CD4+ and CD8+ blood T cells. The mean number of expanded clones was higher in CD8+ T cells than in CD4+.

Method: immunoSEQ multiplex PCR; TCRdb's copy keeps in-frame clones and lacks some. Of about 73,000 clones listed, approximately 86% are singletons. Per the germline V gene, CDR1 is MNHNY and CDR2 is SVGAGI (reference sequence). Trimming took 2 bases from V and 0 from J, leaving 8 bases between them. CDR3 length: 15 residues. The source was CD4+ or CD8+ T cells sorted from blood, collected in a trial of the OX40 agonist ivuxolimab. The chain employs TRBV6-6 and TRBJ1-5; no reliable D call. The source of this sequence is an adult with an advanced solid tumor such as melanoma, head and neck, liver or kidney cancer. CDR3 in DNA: TGTGCCAGCAGTTACGGGGATAATAGCAATCAGCCCCAGCATTTT. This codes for CASSYGDNSNQPQHF.